This paragraph reports one TCR beta chain. V was trimmed by 6 bases and J by 0 bases, leaving 15 bases between them. There are 16 residues in the CDR3. Per the germline V gene, CDR1 is LNHDA and CDR2 is SQIVND (reference sequence). These data belong to a study of blood T cell repertoires in COVID-19. Across the study: The samples span acute and convalescent COVID-19 from the United States, Italy and Spain. In each case, the material was cDNA or gDNA derived from T cells, B-cell-depleted T cells, or PBMCs.

Per the authors' pipeline: Scientists estimated how many nucleated cells there were by amplifying reference gene primers. Method: immunoSEQ multiplex PCR; TCRdb's copy keeps in-frame clones and lacks some. The V and J calls and clone size were taken over from that table, and D and trimming were inferred from the DNA. Among 95,000 to 110,000 clones listed, approximately 80% were seen once. Sample: peripheral blood. The chain has TRBV19 and TRBJ1-3, with D maybe TRBD1 (5 bases). The sequence came from a man between 65 and 85 years old with acute or convalescent COVID-19. CDR3 amino acids: CASRLGGDISGNTIYF. The CDR3 DNA is TGTGCCAGTAGACTCGGGGGGGATATCTCTGGAAACACCATATATTTT.